This T cell receptor beta chain was captured in a study of cytomegalovirus exposure and HLA in healthy donors. Study context: One earlier analysis, a look at roughly 180 million T cells, found about 100 million unique TCR beta sequences.

The PCR used 60 Vbeta and 13 Jbeta primers. Some clones are missing from TCRdb's copy, which holds only in-frame ones; the method was immunoSEQ multiplex PCR. This sample contains over 150,000 clones. As to this clone: Its target is not known.

This cohort consisted of healthy bone marrow donors. The study, taken as a whole, reports: As was reported, the HLA-A and HLA-B alleles of most subjects were accurately predicted from TCR beta sequences. A classifier reportedly called cytomegalovirus status with high sensitivity and specificity.

CDR3 length: 14 residues. The germline gives CDR1 PRHDT, CDR2 FYEKMQ (reference sequence). V was clipped by 3 bases and J by 6 bases, with 14 bases between them. V usage is TRBV13 and J usage is TRBJ1-1; TRBD1 might be the D (6 bases). Sequencing was done on a sample of PBMCs. This clonotype was sampled from a boy aged 10-17 years in good health and CMV-seronegative. The CDR3 nucleotides are TGTGCCAGCAGCTTCTATATGGGGGCGGCTGAAGCTTTCTTT. It specifies CASSFYMGAAEAFF.